The 9 T cell receptor beta chains below were found in one sample sequenced in a study of blood T cell repertoires in COVID-19. The data were produced by immunoSEQ multiplex PCR, yet TCRdb's version contains in-frame clones alone and is incomplete. The sample lists about 80,000 clones, roughly 85% seen once, with 8.5% to 10% in the top ten. Sequenced input: peripheral blood. All receptors come from a middle-aged man with COVID-19, enrolled during active disease.

The chain combines TRBV4-1 with TRBJ2-5; 9 bases map to TRBD2. The germline gives CDR1 MGHRA, CDR2 YSYEKL. V shed 0 bases and J 5 bases; nucleotides not matched to a gene: 10. The CDR3 consists of 17 residues. The CDR3 sequence is CASSQDRRSGRWETQYF. The CDR3 DNA sequence: TGCGCCAGCAGCCAAGATCGTAGAAGCGGGAGGTGGGAGACCCAGTACTTC.

This clone has just a few counts. The chain uses TRBV27 and TRBJ1-6, with a tentative D call TRBD1 (5 bases). Germline assignment: CDR1 MNHEY and CDR2 SMNVEV (reference sequence). V lost 3 bases and J 6 bases, leaving 9 bases between the germline ends. The CDR3 is 14 residues long. The CDR3 DNA sequence: TGTGCCAGCAGTTTCGGGGGTAGTAATTCACCCCTCCACTTT. This gives the protein CASSFGGSNSPLHF.

The genes are TRBV6-5 and TRBJ2-7; perhaps TRBD2 as D (5 bases). Germline-derived CDR1 and CDR2 are MNHEY and SVGAGI. V lost 0 bases to trimming and J lost 5 bases, with 11 bases between them. The CDR3 is 14 residues long. The chain's CDR3 is CASSYSEGGDEQYF. The CDR3 DNA reads TGTGCCAGCAGTTACTCTGAGGGCGGCGACGAGCAGTACTTC.

The rearrangement links TRBV28 to TRBJ1-5; maybe TRBD1 (6 bases). The CDR3 is 15 residues long. Trimming left V 2 bases short and J 6 bases short, with 14 bases between. CDR1 MDHEN and CDR2 SYDVKM come from the germline V gene. This CDR3 is CASSLQDSLSQPQHF. CDR3 DNA: TGTGCCAGCAGTTTACAGGACAGTTTGTCTCAGCCCCAGCATTTT.

V usage is TRBV5-1 and J usage is TRBJ2-1, with 7 bases matching TRBD2. V lost 0 bases to trimming and J lost 1 base; unmatched junction nucleotides: 7. The germline CDR1 and CDR2 sequences are SGHRS and YFSETQ. The CDR3 covers 17 residues. The CDR3 sequence: CASSLASGGRSYNEQFF. The CDR3 DNA is TGCGCCAGCAGCTTGGCCTCAGGCGGGAGATCCTACAATGAGCAGTTCTTC.

This chain links TRBV28 with TRBJ2-2; the D gene is possibly TRBD1 (5 bases). The germline V and J ends were trimmed by 5 bases and 3 bases, with 10 bases remaining between them. The germline gives CDR1 MDHEN, CDR2 SYDVKM. The CDR3 consists of 14 residues. CDR3 DNA sequence: TGTGCCAGCAGTCCGTGGGGCGACACCGGGGAGCTGTTTTTT. Translating it yields CASSPWGDTGELFF.

The rearrangement joins TRBV9 to TRBJ2-7, with D unresolved. The germline V and J ends were trimmed by 3 bases and 4 bases, with 11 bases remaining between them. Germline loops: CDR1 SGDLS, CDR2 YYNGEE. The length of the CDR3 is 13 residues. CDR3 residues: CASSAYPGYEQYF. DNA of the CDR3: TGTGCCAGCAGCGCCTACCCGGGTTACGAGCAGTACTTC. Full variable domain (missing parts from reference TRBV9 and TRBJ2-7): DSGVTQTPKHLITATGQRVTLRCSPRSGDLSVYWYQQSLDQGLQFLIQYYNGEERAKGNILERFSAQQFPDLHSELNLSSLELGDSALYFCASSAYPGYEQYFGPGTRLTVT.

The chain recombines TRBV19 with TRBJ2-7; D unresolved. The CDR3 consists of 13 residues. In germline, CDR1 is LNHDA, CDR2 SQIVND (reference sequence). The ends were cut back, 5 bases at V and 2 bases at J, with 10 bases in the middle. The CDR3, as DNA: TGTGCCAGTAGTGTCACAGAACCCTACGAGCAGTACTTC. It codes for CASSVTEPYEQYF.

V usage is TRBV28 and J usage is TRBJ2-7; 12 bases align to TRBD2. This CDR3 spans 16 amino acids. V lost 5 bases to trimming and J lost 4 bases; unmatched junction nucleotides: 9. Per germline, CDR1 MDHEN and CDR2 SYDVKM. The CDR3 DNA is TGTGCCAGCAGTGTGACTAGCGGGAGTGGCGTGTACGAGCAGTACTTC. Its protein product is CASSVTSGSGVYEQYF.